The subject of this entry is one T cell receptor (beta chain). This specimen comes from a study of blood T cell repertoires in COVID-19. V lost 2 bases and J 9 bases, leaving 5 bases between the germline ends. The CDR3 runs 12 residues. Germline CDR1 MNHNY, CDR2 SVGAGI (reference sequence). The repertoire was sequenced with immunoSEQ multiplex PCR; TCRdb's copy has only in-frame clones and lacks some. The repertoire has over 35,000 clones, about three quarters of them found once; the top ten carry 1.5% to 2%. This chain joins TRBV6-6 and TRBJ1-6; D uncertain. Material: peripheral blood. The receptor comes from a man aged 60 to 69 with active COVID-19. CDR3 in DNA: TGTGCCAGCAGTTACGCCAGTTCACCCCTCCACTTT. Amino acid sequence: CASSYASSPLHF.